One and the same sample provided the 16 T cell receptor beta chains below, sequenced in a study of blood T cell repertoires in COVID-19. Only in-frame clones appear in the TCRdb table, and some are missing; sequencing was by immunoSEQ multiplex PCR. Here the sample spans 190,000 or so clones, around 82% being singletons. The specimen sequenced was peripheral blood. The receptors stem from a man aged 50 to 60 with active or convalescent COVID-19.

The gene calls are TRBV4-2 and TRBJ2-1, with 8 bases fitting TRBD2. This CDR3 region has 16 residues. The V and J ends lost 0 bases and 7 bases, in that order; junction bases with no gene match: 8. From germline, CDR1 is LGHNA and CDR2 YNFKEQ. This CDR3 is CASSQDSSGSRNEQFF. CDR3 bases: TGTGCCAGCAGCCAAGATTCAAGCGGGAGTAGGAATGAGCAGTTCTTC.

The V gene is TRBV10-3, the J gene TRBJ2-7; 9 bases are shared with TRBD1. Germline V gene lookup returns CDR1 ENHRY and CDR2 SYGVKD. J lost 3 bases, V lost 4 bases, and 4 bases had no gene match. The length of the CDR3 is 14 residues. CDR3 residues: CAISGDRGIYEQYF. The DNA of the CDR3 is TGTGCCATCAGTGGAGACAGGGGGATCTACGAGCAGTACTTC.

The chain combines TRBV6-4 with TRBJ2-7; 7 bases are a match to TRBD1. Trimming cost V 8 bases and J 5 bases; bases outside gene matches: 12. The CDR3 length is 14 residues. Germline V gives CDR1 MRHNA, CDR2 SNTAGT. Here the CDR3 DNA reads TGTGCCAGCCGGGACAGTCCTATCCGGGACGAGCAGTACTTC. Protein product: CASRDSPIRDEQYF.

CDR3 residues: CASRRDSTSYEQYF. In DNA form, the CDR3 reads TGTGCCAGCAGGAGGGACAGCACTTCCTACGAGCAGTACTTC. J is TRBJ2-7 and V is TRBV6-5, with 7 bases fitting TRBD1. Trimming at V came to 6 bases and at J to 1 base, leaving 6 bases not matched to a gene. The CDR3 contains 14 residues. Germline V CDR1 and CDR2: MNHEY, SVGAGI.

The CDR3 loop is CASNPTGSLIMNTEAFF. As DNA, the CDR3 is TGTGCCAGTAACCCGACAGGGTCCCTAATCATGAACACTGAAGCTTTCTTT. V is TRBV19 and J is TRBJ1-1; TRBD1 matches at 7 bases. Per germline, CDR1 LNHDA and CDR2 SQIVND (reference sequence). Trimming took 7 bases from V and 0 from J; bases not matched to a gene: 14. This CDR3 is 17 amino acids long.

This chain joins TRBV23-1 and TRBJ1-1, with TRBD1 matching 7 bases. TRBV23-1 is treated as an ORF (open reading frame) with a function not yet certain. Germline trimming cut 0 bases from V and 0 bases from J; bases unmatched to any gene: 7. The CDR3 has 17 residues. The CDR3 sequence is CASSQSWDRLMNTEAFF. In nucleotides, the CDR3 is TGCGCCAGCAGTCAATCTTGGGACAGACTCATGAACACTGAAGCTTTCTTT.

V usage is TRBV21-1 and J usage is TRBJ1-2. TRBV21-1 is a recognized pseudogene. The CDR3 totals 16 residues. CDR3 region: CASSKAGGLKCYGYTF. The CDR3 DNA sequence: TGTGCCAGCAGCAAAGCGGGGGGGCTTAAGTGCTATGGCTACACCTTC.

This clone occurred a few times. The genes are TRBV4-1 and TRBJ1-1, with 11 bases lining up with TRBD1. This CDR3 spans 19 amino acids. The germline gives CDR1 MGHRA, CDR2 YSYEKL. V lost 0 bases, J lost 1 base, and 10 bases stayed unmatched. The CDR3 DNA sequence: TGCGCCAGCAGCCAAGACGGCGGGACAGGGGGAAGGAGGAACACTGAAGCTTTCTTT. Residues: CASSQDGGTGGRRNTEAFF.

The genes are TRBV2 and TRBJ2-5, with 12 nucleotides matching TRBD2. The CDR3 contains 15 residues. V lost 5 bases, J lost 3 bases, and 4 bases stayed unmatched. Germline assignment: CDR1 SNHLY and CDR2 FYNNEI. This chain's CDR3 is CASSPSGGDKETQYF. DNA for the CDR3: TGTGCCAGCAGTCCTAGCGGGGGGGACAAAGAGACCCAGTACTTC.

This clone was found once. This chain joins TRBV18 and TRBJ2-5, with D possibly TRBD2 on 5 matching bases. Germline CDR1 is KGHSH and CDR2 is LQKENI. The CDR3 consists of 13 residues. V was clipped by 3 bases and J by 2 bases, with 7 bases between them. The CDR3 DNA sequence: TGTGCCAGCTCACCGAGGAGGCAAGAGACCCAGTACTTC. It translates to CASSPRRQETQYF.

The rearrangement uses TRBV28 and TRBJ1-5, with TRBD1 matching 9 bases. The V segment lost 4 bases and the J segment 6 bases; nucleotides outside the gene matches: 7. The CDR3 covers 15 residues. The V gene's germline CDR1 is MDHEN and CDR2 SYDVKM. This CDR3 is CASSSTGQGTQPQHF. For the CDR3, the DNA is TGTGCCAGCAGTTCCACGGGACAGGGTACTCAGCCCCAGCATTTT.

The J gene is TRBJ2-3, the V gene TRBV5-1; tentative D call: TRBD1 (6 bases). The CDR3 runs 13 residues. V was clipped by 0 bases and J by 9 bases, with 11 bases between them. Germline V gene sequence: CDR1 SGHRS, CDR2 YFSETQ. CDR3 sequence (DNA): TGCGCCAGCAGCTTGGGGCAGGGGAAGACGCAGTATTTT. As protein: CASSLGQGKTQYF. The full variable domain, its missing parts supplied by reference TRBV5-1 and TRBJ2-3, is KAGVTQTPRYLIKTRGQQVTLSCSPISGHRSVSWYQQTPGQGLQFLFEYFSETQRNKGNFPGRFSGRQFSNSRSEMNVSTLELGDSALYLCASSLGQGKTQYFGPGTRLTVL.

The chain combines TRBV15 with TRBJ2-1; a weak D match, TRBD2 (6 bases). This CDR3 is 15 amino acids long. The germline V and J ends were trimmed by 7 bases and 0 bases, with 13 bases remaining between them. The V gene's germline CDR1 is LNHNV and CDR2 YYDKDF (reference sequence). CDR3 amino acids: CATTPDYSSYNEQFF. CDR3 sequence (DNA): TGTGCCACCACCCCGGACTATAGCTCCTACAATGAGCAGTTCTTC.

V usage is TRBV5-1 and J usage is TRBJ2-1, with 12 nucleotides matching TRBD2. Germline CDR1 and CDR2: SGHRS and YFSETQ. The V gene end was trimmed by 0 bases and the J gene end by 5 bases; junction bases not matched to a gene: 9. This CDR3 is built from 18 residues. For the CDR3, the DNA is TGCGCCAGCAGCTTGGACCCTAGCGGGAGGGCGAAGAACAATGAGCAGTTCTTC. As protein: CASSLDPSGRAKNNEQFF.

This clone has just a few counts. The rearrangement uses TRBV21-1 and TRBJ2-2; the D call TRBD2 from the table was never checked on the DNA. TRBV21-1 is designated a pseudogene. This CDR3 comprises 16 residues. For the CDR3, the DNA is TGTGCCAGCCCCCCTTTATCGGGGGCGAACACCGGGGAGCTGTTTTTT. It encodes CASPPLSGANTGELFF.

CDR3 amino acids: CASSDIQGMVTEAFF. CDR3 DNA sequence: TGTGCCAGCAGCGATATACAGGGCATGGTCACTGAAGCTTTCTTT. V and J are TRBV13 and TRBJ1-1, with a tentative D call TRBD1 (6 bases). Trimming took 5 bases from V and 4 from J, leaving 17 bases between them. The germline gives CDR1 PRHDT, CDR2 FYEKMQ (reference sequence). The length of the CDR3 is 15 residues.